The entry that follows covers one TCR beta chain sequence. With V trimmed by 0 bases and J by 0 bases, 6 bases remained unmatched. The CDR3 is made up of 17 amino acids. CDR1 is SGDLS and CDR2 is YYNGEE in the germline V gene. TCRdb re-derived calls from the RT-PCR reads in MiXCR, one entry per CDR3 protein. The data show 150,000 to 250,000 distinct CDR3 sequences, 41% seen once. This sample is part of a study of patients and donors after allogeneic stem cell transplantation. This clonotype was sampled from a human donor who was either an allogeneic HSCT recipient or a stem cell or donor lymphocyte infusion donor (not recorded which). It is not recorded whose cells these are; they may come from a transplant donor. The J gene is TRBJ1-1, the V gene TRBV9, with 9 bases fitting TRBD1. The sample comprised blood, either unsorted or a sorted T cell fraction (not recorded which). In DNA form, the CDR3 reads TGTGCCAGCAGCGTAGATCCGGGGACAGGGTTGAACACTGAAGCTTTCTTT. Protein: CASSVDPGTGLNTEAFF.